The following is a TCR beta chain sequence with its context. V dropped 5 bases and J dropped 8 bases, with 16 bases sitting between them. Germline V lookup: CDR1 MNHEY, CDR2 SMNVEV (reference sequence). The CDR3 loop spans 14 amino acids. Using immunoSEQ multiplex PCR, the repertoire was profiled, and TCRdb retains in-frame clones only, with some absent. In the table there are 12,000 to 15,000 clones, roughly 98% of which are singletons. This entry is derived from a study of monozygotic twins with cystic fibrosis. The rearrangement links TRBV27 to TRBJ2-1; possibly TRBD2 for D (5 bases). The TCR comes from a girl aged 2 to 9 with cystic fibrosis. Sequencing was carried out using blood. The DNA of the CDR3 is TGTGCCAGCAGTCCGGTTGGGCGGGCAGATGAGCAGTTCTTC. It translates to CASSPVGRADEQFF.